This TCR beta chain was identified in a study of Graves' ophthalmopathy and Graves' hyperthyroidism. V shed 3 bases, J shed 8 bases, and the junction held 13 bases outside the gene matches. The CDR3 consists of 16 residues. Germline V lookup: CDR1 LNHNV, CDR2 YYDKDF (reference sequence). RNA transcripts were the source from which TCR beta CDR3 regions were amplified. Following a first-round RT-PCR that used HTBI primers, a second-round multiplex PCR was carried out. TCRdb fed the multiplex PCR reads into MiXCR, producing one record per CDR3 protein. The sample includes 45,000 to 60,000 distinct CDR3 sequences, more than 40% of them seen just once. Ophthalmopathy donors' eye disease showed moderate-to-severe activity, CAS of at least 3, NOSPECS of at least 4 and duration under 3 months.

V gene TRBV15 combines with J gene TRBJ1-2; the match to TRBD1 covers 9 bases. The sequence was obtained from an adult woman with Graves' ophthalmopathy. The material sequenced was peripheral blood. DNA of the CDR3: TGTGCCACCAGCAGGGATCAGGACAGGGGAGAGAAGGGCTACACCTTC. Amino acids: CATSRDQDRGEKGYTF. The full variable domain, with the rest looked up from reference TRBV15 and TRBJ1-2, is DAMVIQNPRYQVTQFGKPVTLSCSQTLNHNVMYWYQQKSSQAPKLLFHYYDKDFNNEADTPDNFQSRRPNTSFCFLDIRSPGLGDTAMYLCATSRDQDRGEKGYTFGSGTRLTVV.